This T cell receptor (beta chain) was captured by sequencing in a study of T cells in Graves' hyperthyroidism and ophthalmopathy. In the study overall: The authors collected peripheral blood at initial diagnosis, before any treatment.

Reasons for excluding patients were uncontrolled infection, other autoimmune disease, pregnancy or lactation. Thyroid ultrasound and orbital computed tomography, with clinical symptoms and serum thyroxine and TRAb, informed diagnoses. The TCR beta CDR3 regions underwent amplification using RNA transcripts as the source. RT-PCR in the first round (using the HTBI primer set) targeted the TCR CDR3. TCRdb fed the multiplex PCR reads into MiXCR, producing one record per CDR3 protein. Of under 200,000 distinct CDR3 sequences in the sample, about 9.4% were seen once. Study conclusions and caveats: Stable hyperthyroidism was told apart from ophthalmopathy by a model built on 13 V-J features.

This clonotype has a count of ten or more. Its matching antigen is unknown. V lost 5 bases to trimming and J lost 4 bases, with 14 bases between them. The CDR3 contains 14 residues. CDR1 is SGHAT and CDR2 is FQNNGV in the germline V gene. This clonotype was obtained from a young woman with Graves' hyperthyroidism that later progressed to Graves' ophthalmopathy. The source material was blood. The V call is TRBV11-2, the J call TRBJ1-2; D ambiguous. The CDR3 DNA sequence: TGTGCCAGCAGCATGGGATGGACGGTCTATGGCTACACCTTC. Protein: CASSMGWTVYGYTF.